The 23 T cell receptor beta chains below come from one sample, sequenced in a study of T cell changes during pregnancy in multiple sclerosis. Libraries were prepared by immunoSEQ multiplex PCR; TCRdb keeps only in-frame clonotypes and omits some of them. This sample has about 120,000 clones; approximately 95% occur once, and the top ten carry approximately 6.2%. This sample comprised peripheral blood, obtained before pregnancy. The receptors come from a female donor with multiple sclerosis, enrolled in a pregnancy study.

The chain employs TRBV5-1 and TRBJ1-1; no clear D. V lost 5 bases and J lost 2, with 10 bases in between. The CDR3 has 13 amino acids. Germline V lookup: CDR1 SGHRS, CDR2 YFSETQ. This CDR3 reads CASRTDENTEAFF. CDR3 sequence (DNA): TGCGCCAGCAGAACAGATGAAAACACTGAAGCTTTCTTT.

The CDR3 region has the DNA TGCGCCAGCAGCATAGGACAGGGGGCAAGAGGAAACACCATATATTTT. It specifies CASSIGQGARGNTIYF. The V call is TRBV5-1, the J call TRBJ1-3; TRBD1 aligns across 11 bases. This CDR3 comprises 16 residues. CDR1 is SGHRS, CDR2 YFSETQ, per germline. Unmatched junction bases numbered 7, after V lost 4 bases and J lost 4 bases.

The chain employs TRBV4-2 and TRBJ2-1; 7 bases map to TRBD2. The length of the CDR3 is 16 residues. Germline CDR1 LGHNA, CDR2 YNFKEQ. J gave up 7 bases and V 0 bases, and 9 bases lay outside the gene matches. CDR3: CASSQEGRGNWNEQFF. In DNA form, the CDR3 reads TGTGCCAGCAGCCAAGAAGGGCGGGGGAACTGGAATGAGCAGTTCTTC.

This chain links TRBV7-9 with TRBJ1-2; D is possibly TRBD1 (5 bases). This CDR3 comprises 15 residues. Germline CDR1 SEHNR, CDR2 FQNEAQ (reference sequence). The V end lost 0 bases, the J end lost 3 bases, and 11 bases lay between the germline ends. CDR3 nucleotides: TGTGCCAGCAGCTTAGCAGGGGCTGGGGACTATGGCTACACCTTC. Residues: CASSLAGAGDYGYTF.

The chain uses TRBV19 and TRBJ2-1; tentatively, D is TRBD1 (5 bases). This CDR3 is 13 amino acids long. V dropped 8 bases and J dropped 4 bases, with 12 bases sitting between them. CDR1 is LNHDA, CDR2 SQIVND, per germline (reference sequence). CDR3 coding DNA: TGTGCCAGTGCTAAAGACAGATACAATGAGCAGTTCTTC. Its protein is CASAKDRYNEQFF. The variable domain in full, completed from reference TRBV19 and TRBJ2-1, reads DGGITQSPKYLFRKEGQNVTLSCEQNLNHDAMYWYRQDPGQGLRLIYYSQIVNDFQKGDIAEGYSVSREKKESFPLTVTSAQKNPTAFYLCASAKDRYNEQFFGPGTRLTVL.

CDR3 nucleotide sequence: TGCGCCAGCAGCTTGGAAACAGGGGTGAACACTGAAGCTTTCTTT. It is translated as CASSLETGVNTEAFF. This chain uses TRBV5-1 with TRBJ1-1; TRBD1 matches at 7 bases. Germline values: CDR1 SGHRS, CDR2 YFSETQ. Trimming at V came to 0 bases and at J to 0 bases, leaving 2 bases not matched to a gene. The CDR3 is 15 residues long.

V gene TRBV7-9 combines with J gene TRBJ2-5; tentatively, D is TRBD1 (6 bases). V lost 2 bases, J lost 3 bases, and 19 bases lay in between. The CDR3 loop spans 17 amino acids. The germline V gene encodes CDR1 SEHNR and CDR2 FQNEAQ (reference sequence). CDR3 DNA: TGTGCCAGCAGCTTAATTCTCTTTGTTGACAGGAAAGAGACCCAGTACTTC. As protein: CASSLILFVDRKETQYF.

The genes are TRBV2 and TRBJ1-2; 7 bases agree with TRBD1. The germline V gene has CDR1 SNHLY and CDR2 FYNNEI. V was clipped by 6 bases and J by 4 bases; unmatched bases: 2. This CDR3 is built from 12 residues. The CDR3 coding sequence is TGTGCCAGCAGGGGGGACAGCTATGGCTACACCTTC. It codes for CASRGDSYGYTF. Full variable domain (missing parts from reference TRBV2 and TRBJ1-2): EPEVTQTPSHQVTQMGQEVILRCVPISNHLYFYWYRQILGQKVEFLVSFYNNEISEKSEIFDDQFSVERPDGSNFTLKIRSTKLEDSAMYFCASRGDSYGYTFGSGTRLTVV.

The J gene is TRBJ2-7, the V gene TRBV6-4; D unclear. This CDR3 contains 15 residues. Trimming removed 5 bases from V and 4 bases from J, with 18 bases in between. Germline assignment: CDR1 MRHNA and CDR2 SNTAGT. The DNA of the CDR3 is TGTGCCAGCAGTAAAAGTTTTAGCTCGATATACGAGCAGTACTTC. Its protein is CASSKSFSSIYEQYF.

The rearrangement links TRBV15 to TRBJ2-5, with 8 bases that match TRBD1. Losses at the gene ends were 1 base for V and 4 bases for J; bases not matched to a gene: 8. CDR3 size: 16 residues. CDR1 and CDR2 (germline): LNHNV, YYDKDF (reference sequence). This chain's CDR3 is CATSRGLDRVGETQYF. The CDR3 region has the DNA TGTGCCACCAGCAGAGGTTTGGACAGGGTAGGAGAGACCCAGTACTTC.

The chain has TRBV7-6 and TRBJ2-3; D may be TRBD1 (6 bases). Germline V gene lookup returns CDR1 SGHVS and CDR2 FNYEAQ. CDR3 length: 15 residues. V was clipped by 5 bases and J by 0 bases, with 12 bases between them. CDR3 amino acids: CASSQDRTSTDTQYF. The CDR3 nucleotides read TGTGCCAGCAGCCAAGACAGGACTAGCACAGATACGCAGTATTTT.

The chain recombines TRBV28 with TRBJ2-7; 10 nucleotides agree with TRBD1. Germline CDR1 and CDR2: MDHEN and SYDVKM. V dropped 8 bases and J dropped 4; count of bases not matched to a gene: 2. CDR3 size: 12 residues. The CDR3 DNA reads TGTGCCAGCCGGGACAGGGGTTACGAGCAGTACTTC. The encoded protein is CASRDRGYEQYF.

In its sample, this clone was seen once. This chain joins TRBV19 and TRBJ2-5; TRBD1 matches 11 bases. The CDR3 covers 18 residues. V lost 6 bases to trimming and J lost 4 bases; unmatched junction nucleotides: 16. Germline CDR1 reads LNHDA; CDR2 reads SQIVND (reference sequence). The CDR3 is CASRPLGTSGTGGETQYF. The CDR3 nucleotides read TGTGCCAGTAGACCCCTAGGAACGTCCGGGACAGGGGGAGAGACCCAGTACTTC.

The V gene is TRBV28, the J gene TRBJ2-1, with 10 bases matching TRBD2. V dropped 8 bases and J dropped 9; count of bases not matched to a gene: 16. CDR1 and CDR2 from the germline V gene are MDHEN and SYDVKM. This CDR3 spans 16 amino acids. CDR3 sequence (DNA): TGTGCCAGCCGAAAAACACTAGCGGGGAAGGTCGTTGAGCAGTTCTTC. This gives the protein CASRKTLAGKVVEQFF.

The chain recombines TRBV10-3 with TRBJ2-1; TRBD2 aligns across 8 bases. This CDR3 spans 13 amino acids. The J segment lost 6 bases and the V segment lost 8 bases, leaving 6 bases of the junction unmatched. CDR1 and CDR2 from the germline V gene are ENHRY and SYGVKD. The CDR3 region is CAILREGPNEQFF. The CDR3 DNA is TGTGCCATCCTCCGGGAGGGCCCCAATGAGCAGTTCTTC.

As DNA, the CDR3 is TGTGCCAGCAGTTTATGGAGAGGACAGGGGATGTATGGCTACACCTTC. Translated: CASSLWRGQGMYGYTF. This chain links TRBV27 with TRBJ1-2, with 9 positions matching TRBD1. This CDR3 has 16 residues. Germline V gene data show CDR1 as MNHEY and CDR2 as SMNVEV (reference sequence). Trimming took 1 base from V and 5 from J; bases not matched to a gene: 8.

The V call is TRBV30, the J call TRBJ1-2, with D unclear. Germline lookup yields CDR1 GTSNPN and CDR2 SVGIG (reference sequence). This CDR3 is 14 amino acids long. V lost 3 bases to trimming and J lost 2 bases, with 13 bases between them. CDR3 residues: CAWRPRIVNYGYTF. As DNA, the CDR3 is TGTGCCTGGAGGCCCCGTATAGTAAACTATGGCTACACCTTC.

This clone appeared a single time. This chain uses TRBV6-5 with TRBJ1-3; 8 nucleotides agree with TRBD1. CDR1 is MNHEY and CDR2 is SVGAGI in the germline V gene. Losses at the gene ends were 6 bases for V and 0 bases for J; bases not matched to a gene: 4. The CDR3 covers 15 residues. Here the CDR3 reads CASSITGGSGNTIYF. In DNA form, the CDR3 reads TGTGCCAGCAGCATCACAGGGGGCTCTGGAAACACCATATATTTT.

The rearrangement links TRBV11-2 to TRBJ2-5; TRBD2 matches at 9 bases. Losses at the gene ends were 1 base for V and 2 bases for J; bases not matched to a gene: 5. Germline V gene sequence: CDR1 SGHAT, CDR2 FQNNGV. The CDR3 runs to 16 residues. CDR3 amino acids: CASSLVPLAGQETQYF. In DNA, the CDR3 is TGTGCCAGCAGCTTAGTCCCTCTAGCGGGGCAAGAGACCCAGTACTTC.

The chain is built from TRBV5-4 and TRBJ1-2; TRBD1 agrees at 9 bases. This CDR3 spans 15 amino acids. With 4 bases clipped from V and 2 bases from J, the junction kept 6 bases outside the gene matches. From germline, CDR1 is SGHNT and CDR2 YYREEE (reference sequence). The CDR3 DNA follows: TGTGCCAGCAGCCGGGGTGGGACAGGGAACTATGGCTACACCTTC. The encoded protein is CASSRGGTGNYGYTF.

The chain combines TRBV7-9 with TRBJ1-5, with D tentatively TRBD1 (5 bases). The CDR3 loop spans 14 amino acids. The germline gives CDR1 SEHNR, CDR2 FQNEAQ (reference sequence). Between the trimmed V and J ends, which lost 1 base and 5 bases, there was a span of 9 bases. This CDR3 is CASSLGQGHQPQHF. CDR3 nucleotide sequence: TGTGCCAGCAGCTTAGGGCAGGGTCATCAGCCCCAGCATTTT. The whole variable domain, remainder taken from reference TRBV7-9 and TRBJ1-5, is DTGVSQNPRHKITKRGQNVTFRCDPISEHNRLYWYRQTLGQGPEFLTYFQNEAQLEKSRLLSDRFSAERPKGSFSTLEIQRTEQGDSAMYLCASSLGQGHQPQHFGDGTRLSIL.

The V gene is TRBV9, the J gene TRBJ2-3, with 7 bases that match TRBD2. With 4 bases clipped from V and 2 bases from J, the junction kept 4 bases outside the gene matches. Per germline, CDR1 SGDLS and CDR2 YYNGEE. The CDR3 contains 14 residues. Written as DNA, the CDR3 is TGTGCCAGCAGCCCCACTAGCGACACAGATACGCAGTATTTT. It specifies CASSPTSDTDTQYF.

This rearrangement joins TRBV11-2 to TRBJ2-3, with TRBD2 matching over 7 bases. V was clipped by 5 bases and J by 2 bases; unmatched bases: 10. The CDR3 extends over 16 amino acids. The germline gives CDR1 SGHAT, CDR2 FQNNGV. CDR3 loop: CASSILTGGVTDTQYF. In DNA, the CDR3 is TGTGCCAGCAGCATCCTAACGGGAGGTGTCACAGATACGCAGTATTTT. Variable domain in full (rest from reference TRBV11-2 and TRBJ2-3): EAGVAQSPRYKIIEKRQSVAFWCNPISGHATLYWYQQILGQGPKLLIQFQNNGVVDDSQLPKDRFSAERLKGVDSTLKIQPAKLEDSAVYLCASSILTGGVTDTQYFGPGTRLTVL.